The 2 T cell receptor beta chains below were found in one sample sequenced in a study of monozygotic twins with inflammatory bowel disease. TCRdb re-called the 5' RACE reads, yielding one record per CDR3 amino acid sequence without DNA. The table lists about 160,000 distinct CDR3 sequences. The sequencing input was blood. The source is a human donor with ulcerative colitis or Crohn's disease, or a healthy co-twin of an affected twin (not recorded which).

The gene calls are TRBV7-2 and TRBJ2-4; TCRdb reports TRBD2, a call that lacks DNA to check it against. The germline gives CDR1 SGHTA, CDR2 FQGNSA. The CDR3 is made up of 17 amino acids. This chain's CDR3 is CASSPLPPRTAKNIQYF.

This CDR3 is CASSQVSSGDNEQFF. The chain couples TRBV4-3 to TRBJ2-1; TCRdb reports TRBD2, a call that lacks DNA to check it against. CDR3 length equals 15 residues. Germline-derived CDR1 and CDR2 are LGHNA and YSLEER.